This paragraph reports one TCR beta chain. The data originate from a study of cytomegalovirus exposure and HLA in healthy donors. The CDR3 has 17 amino acids. Germline CDR1 SEHNR, CDR2 FQNEAQ (reference sequence). V was clipped by 0 bases and J by 4 bases, with 16 bases between them. The PCR ran on 60 Vbeta and 13 Jbeta primers. TCRdb's table, derived via immunoSEQ multiplex PCR, lists solely in-frame clones and lacks some. The repertoire holds over 150,000 clones, with 87% as singletons. The source material was PBMCs. The clonotype was recovered from a woman in her 30s in good health and CMV-seronegative. The genes are TRBV7-9 and TRBJ1-3; maybe TRBD1 (5 bases). CDR3 in amino acids: CASSLAMGDWQGNTIYF. The CDR3 nucleotides read TGTGCCAGCAGCTTAGCGATGGGGGACTGGCAGGGAAACACCATATATTTT. The variable domain in full, completed from reference TRBV7-9 and TRBJ1-3, reads DTGVSQNPRHKITKRGQNVTFRCDPISEHNRLYWYRQTLGQGPEFLTYFQNEAQLEKSRLLSDRFSAERPKGSFSTLEIQRTEQGDSAMYLCASSLAMGDWQGNTIYFGEGSWLTVV.